This entry is about one TCR beta chain. These data are taken from a study of T cell changes during pregnancy in multiple sclerosis. Generated by immunoSEQ multiplex PCR, the TCRdb table keeps only in-frame clones and is missing some. The sample has roughly 90,000 clones; 91% are singletons. Germline V CDR1 and CDR2: LNHDA, SQIVND (reference sequence). CDR3 length: 14 residues. The junction had 8 bases not matched to a gene; V was cut back by 8 bases and J by 4 bases. The chain carries TRBV19 and TRBJ1-2, with 9 bases fitting TRBD1. The specimen was peripheral blood, collected before pregnancy. This sequence originates from a female donor with multiple sclerosis, enrolled in a pregnancy study. The CDR3 here is CASANRGLGYGYTF. CDR3 sequence (DNA): TGTGCCAGTGCTAACAGGGGGCTTGGCTATGGCTACACCTTC.